These 32 T cell receptor beta chains share one sample of origin, sequenced in a study of shared clonotypes between healthy human individuals (dated by TCRdb to about 2020). Library preparation used the immunoSEQ multiplex PCR assay. As stored in TCRdb, this immuneACCESS dataset retains in-frame rearrangements with V and J assigned. A fraction of the clones does not appear; measured against another copy, unresolved V genes explain less than half of the discrepancy, and the remainder lacks a known reason. Recorded for this sample are some 1,100,000 clones; 75% to 85% of them occurred a single time. Approximately 0.5% of the sample comes from the top ten. The sequencing input was memory CD4+ T cells from PBMCs. Reading the label with the study, this specimen's cell subset or site is: CD45RA-negative fraction. The receptors originated from a man aged 18-30 years in good health. Some clones in this sample may be carry-over from other donors' samples.

Only a few counts were recorded for this clone. Written as DNA, the CDR3 is TGTGCCAGTGCCCGAGGCAGGGGGCTCGGAAACACCATATATTTT. Residues: CASARGRGLGNTIYF. V is TRBV27 and J is TRBJ1-3; 8 bases align to TRBD1. The CDR3 has 15 residues. V was clipped by 9 bases and J by 4 bases; unmatched bases: 11. Germline V gene data show CDR1 as MNHEY and CDR2 as SMNVEV (reference sequence).

A single count supports this clone. The chain employs TRBV7-9 and TRBJ2-3, with D possibly TRBD1 on 7 matching bases. Germline CDR1 SEHNR, CDR2 FQNEAQ (reference sequence). The V and J ends lost 6 bases and 4 bases respectively, with 11 bases between them. The CDR3 is 13 amino acids. Here the CDR3 DNA reads TGTGCCAGCAGTGACAGGGAGGCAGATACGCAGTATTTT. Translating it yields CASSDREADTQYF.

The chain has TRBV4-1 and TRBJ2-1, with D perhaps TRBD2 (6 bases). This CDR3 contains 14 residues. Germline lookup yields CDR1 MGHRA and CDR2 YSYEKL. With 2 bases removed from V and 6 bases from J, the gap between germline ends came to 11 bases. The CDR3 loop is CASSQPTRGNEQFF. The CDR3 nucleotides are TGCGCCAGCAGCCAACCGACTAGGGGCAATGAGCAGTTCTTC.

This clone was detected a few times. This same CDR3 is encoded by further DNA sequences in the sample. V gene TRBV28 combines with J gene TRBJ1-3, with 7 bases that match TRBD1. Germline loops: CDR1 MDHEN, CDR2 SYDVKM. J was trimmed by 2 bases and V by 5 bases; bases with no gene match: 3. The CDR3 sequence is 14 residues long. CDR3 residues: CASSGDRAGNTIYF. CDR3 DNA sequence: TGTGCCAGCAGTGGTGACAGGGCTGGAAACACCATATATTTT.

This clone was seen a few times. J is TRBJ1-2 and V is TRBV6-1; D gene uncertain. V lost 5 bases and J lost 6, with 13 bases in between. There are 13 residues in the CDR3. Germline V CDR1 and CDR2: MNHNS, SASEGT. This CDR3 is CASSLRPGDGYTF. The DNA of the CDR3 is TGTGCCAGCAGTCTCCGACCTGGTGATGGCTACACCTTC.

The chain combines TRBV21-1 with TRBJ2-1; the table assigns TRBD2, which was not confirmed against the DNA. TRBV21-1 is deemed a pseudogene. The CDR3 length is 16 residues. The CDR3 DNA follows: TGTGCCAGCAGGAAATTTCTGGCGGGGCCCTACAATGAGCAGTTCTTC. This gives the protein CASRKFLAGPYNEQFF.

The chain is built from TRBV4-2 and TRBJ2-3; unclear D gene. CDR3 length: 14 amino acids. Trimming pared 4 bases from V and 6 bases from J, leaving 14 bases between. Per the germline V gene, CDR1 is LGHNA and CDR2 is YNFKEQ. In nucleotides, the CDR3 is TGTGCCAGCAGCCCTCGAGAGCCCGCTGATACGCAGTATTTT. As protein: CASSPREPADTQYF.

The rearrangement links TRBV7-8 to TRBJ1-2; D uncertain. V was pared by 5 bases and J by 5 bases, with 27 bases between. The CDR3 runs to 18 residues. CDR1 is SGHVS, CDR2 FQNEAQ, per germline. This CDR3 is CASSTRLAVVEYGYGYTF. The CDR3 DNA is TGTGCCAGCAGCACCCGGTTAGCCGTTGTGGAATACGGATATGGCTACACCTTC.

This chain uses TRBV15 with TRBJ2-2, with no clear D. The germline gives CDR1 LNHNV, CDR2 YYDKDF (reference sequence). The CDR3 runs 13 residues. V was clipped by 4 bases and J by 7 bases, with 10 bases between them. Written as DNA, the CDR3 is TGTGCCACCAGCAAGGAACGGATCGGGGAGCTGTTTTTT. Protein: CATSKERIGELFF.

The chain combines TRBV7-8 with TRBJ1-5; D is uncertain. Trimming took off 1 base at V and 8 bases at J, with 12 bases between the two ends. There are 14 residues in the CDR3. CDR1 SGHVS and CDR2 FQNEAQ come from the germline V gene. CDR3 sequence (DNA): TGTGCCAGCAGCTTAGGCGTAGGGTTTGAGCCCCAGCATTTT. Its protein is CASSLGVGFEPQHF.

The genes are TRBV23-1 and TRBJ2-7; tentative D call: TRBD2 (6 bases). TRBV23-1 is an ORF, and what it does is uncertain. This CDR3 has 13 residues. V was trimmed by 4 bases and J by 6 bases, leaving 13 bases between them. CDR3 sequence: CASSLPGVGEQYF. The CDR3 nucleotides read TGCGCCAGCAGTCTCCCGGGGGTCGGCGAGCAGTACTTC.

This clone was observed at least ten times. The genes are TRBV7-3 and TRBJ1-5, with D hard to call. The germline V gene encodes CDR1 SGHTA and CDR2 FQGTGA. V lost 3 bases and J 7 bases, leaving 4 bases between the germline ends. The CDR3 length is 11 residues. The CDR3: CASSFRQPQHF. Written as DNA, the CDR3 is TGTGCCAGCAGCTTCAGGCAGCCCCAGCATTTT.

V and J are TRBV9 and TRBJ2-1; D assignment may be TRBD1 or TRBD2 (7 bases each). Trimming took off 7 bases at V and 8 bases at J, with 19 bases between the two ends. Germline V gene data show CDR1 as SGDLS and CDR2 as YYNGEE. The CDR3 spans 14 residues. CDR3 loop: CASCQGGESHEQFF. The CDR3 DNA reads as TGTGCCAGCTGCCAGGGGGGGGAGTCGCATGAGCAGTTCTTC. The full variable domain, rest sourced from reference TRBV9 and TRBJ2-1, is DSGVTQTPKHLITATGQRVTLRCSPRSGDLSVYWYQQSLDQGLQFLIQYYNGEERAKGNILERFSAQQFPDLHSELNLSSLELGDSALYFCASCQGGESHEQFFGPGTRLTVL.

With regard to this clone: This sample also contains other DNA sequences that code for the same CDR3. V and J are TRBV9 and TRBJ2-1; possible D gene TRBD1, 6 bases. The ends were cut back, 2 bases at V and 8 bases at J, with 11 bases in the middle. Germline CDR1 reads SGDLS; CDR2 reads YYNGEE. There are 13 residues in the CDR3. The CDR3 is CASSVRGVDEQFF. The CDR3 DNA reads as TGTGCCAGCAGCGTCAGGGGCGTGGATGAGCAGTTCTTC. The full variable domain, its missing parts supplied by reference TRBV9 and TRBJ2-1, is DSGVTQTPKHLITATGQRVTLRCSPRSGDLSVYWYQQSLDQGLQFLIQYYNGEERAKGNILERFSAQQFPDLHSELNLSSLELGDSALYFCASSVRGVDEQFFGPGTRLTVL.

The gene calls are TRBV5-1 and TRBJ2-3; no definite D call. There are 15 residues in the CDR3. Trimming left V 1 base short and J 2 bases short, with 11 bases between. Germline-derived CDR1 and CDR2 are SGHRS and YFSETQ. DNA for the CDR3: TGCGCCAGCAGCTTGCTTCAACCTCCCACAGATACGCAGTATTTT. Its protein product is CASSLLQPPTDTQYF.

The CDR3 here is CSASTGYSGANVLTF. The CDR3 nucleotides read TGCAGCGCCTCGACAGGATACTCTGGGGCCAACGTCCTGACTTTC. The chain combines TRBV29-1 with TRBJ2-6; tentatively, D is TRBD1 (6 bases). Per germline, CDR1 SQVTM and CDR2 ANQGSEA. Trimming took 7 bases from V and 0 from J, leaving 13 bases between them. The CDR3 has 15 residues.

V and J are TRBV5-4 and TRBJ1-3; D uncertain. V was shortened by 4 bases and J by 2 bases, with 7 bases between the two germline ends. Germline CDR1 SGHNT, CDR2 YYREEE (reference sequence). This CDR3 comprises 13 residues. DNA for the CDR3: TGTGCCAGCAGCCCATGGACTGGAAACACCATATATTTT. It is translated as CASSPWTGNTIYF.

The V gene is TRBV7-2, the J gene TRBJ2-2; no clear D. V was clipped by 1 base and J by 0 bases, with 9 bases between them. This CDR3 has 16 amino acids. Germline V lookup: CDR1 SGHTA, CDR2 FQGNSA. The CDR3 sequence is CASSLGNSANTGELFF. CDR3 DNA: TGTGCCAGCAGCTTAGGTAACAGCGCGAACACCGGGGAGCTGTTTTTT.

This sequence joins TRBV6-5 and TRBJ2-5; unclear D gene. Deletions cut 0 bases from V and 1 base from J, with 6 bases between. Germline assignment: CDR1 MNHEY and CDR2 SVGAGI. This CDR3 comprises 14 residues. This chain's CDR3 is CASSYSLVQETQYF. CDR3 nucleotide sequence: TGTGCCAGCAGTTACTCGCTAGTCCAAGAGACCCAGTACTTC.

The chain carries TRBV10-1 and TRBJ2-3; 10 positions match TRBD2. Germline CDR1 and CDR2: WNHNN and SYGVQD (reference sequence). CDR3 length equals 14 residues. Losses at the gene ends were 2 bases for V and 6 bases for J; bases not matched to a gene: 2. The CDR3 loop reads CASSEVSGGDTQYF. CDR3 nucleotides: TGCGCCAGCAGTGAGGTTAGCGGGGGGGATACGCAGTATTTT.

For this clone: Different DNA sequences within this sample yield the same CDR3. J is TRBJ2-7 and V is TRBV20-1; D gene uncertain. V gave up 3 bases and J gave up 3 bases, with 6 bases separating them. The CDR3 is 11 residues long. In germline, CDR1 is DFQATT, CDR2 SNEGSKA (reference sequence). The CDR3: CSARADYEQYF. CDR3 bases: TGCAGTGCTAGGGCAGACTACGAGCAGTACTTC.

This chain connects TRBV4-3 to TRBJ2-1; 8 nucleotides match TRBD2. CDR3 length: 17 amino acids. The ends lost 10 bases at V and 1 base at J; junction bases unmatched: 15. The germline V gene encodes CDR1 LGHNA and CDR2 YSLEER. The CDR3 protein is CANPQLGGRRSYNEQFF. In DNA form, the CDR3 reads TGCGCCAACCCGCAGTTGGGCGGGAGGAGGTCCTACAATGAGCAGTTCTTC.

CDR3 sequence (DNA): TGTGCCAGCAGCTTAGGGGGCCGGACCGGGGAGCTGTTTTTT. It codes for CASSLGGRTGELFF. The chain couples TRBV7-9 to TRBJ2-2, with a possible D match to TRBD1 (5 bases). The germline V gene has CDR1 SEHNR and CDR2 FQNEAQ (reference sequence). The germline V and J ends were trimmed by 1 base and 5 bases, with 8 bases remaining between them. This CDR3 comprises 14 residues.

The rearrangement links TRBV7-8 to TRBJ2-7; D is unresolved. The V gene's germline CDR1 is SGHVS and CDR2 FQNEAQ. This CDR3 contains 14 residues. The V gene lost 5 bases and the J gene lost 3 bases, with 14 bases spanning the gap. The CDR3 loop reads CASSPDKRHYEQYF. The DNA of the CDR3 is TGTGCCAGCAGCCCCGACAAACGTCACTACGAGCAGTACTTC.

The table lists this clone with a count of one. The chain combines TRBV4-1 with TRBJ1-2, with unresolved D. The CDR3 loop spans 14 amino acids. V dropped 0 bases and J dropped 8 bases, with 13 bases sitting between them. The V gene's germline CDR1 is MGHRA and CDR2 YSYEKL. The CDR3 reads CASSQESSLYGYTF. The CDR3 region has the DNA TGCGCCAGCAGCCAAGAAAGTAGCCTATACGGCTACACCTTC.

This clone was found many times. The CDR3 region has the DNA TGTGCCAGCAGCGACGGACAGAAAACCTACAATGAGCAGTTCTTC. The encoded protein is CASSDGQKTYNEQFF. The chain carries TRBV11-1 and TRBJ2-1, with a weak D call TRBD1 (6 bases). Between the trimmed V and J ends, which lost 5 bases and 2 bases, there was a span of 13 bases. Germline V CDR1 and CDR2: SGHAT, FQDESV (reference sequence). The CDR3 has 15 amino acids.

The rearrangement links TRBV30 to TRBJ2-3; 9 bases are a match to TRBD2. The V and J ends lost 6 bases and 1 base, in that order; junction bases with no gene match: 5. The CDR3 has 14 amino acids. The V gene's germline CDR1 is GTSNPN and CDR2 SVGIG (reference sequence). The CDR3 DNA is TGTGCCTGCCAACTAGCGGGCGGCACAGATACGCAGTATTTT. Protein product: CACQLAGGTDTQYF.

The chain combines TRBV6-6 with TRBJ1-3; D remains unclear. V was pared by 4 bases and J by 1 base, with 11 bases between. The length of the CDR3 is 15 residues. Germline V gene data show CDR1 as MNHNY and CDR2 as SVGAGI (reference sequence). The CDR3 sequence is CASSSRGESGNTIYF. The CDR3 DNA follows: TGTGCCAGCAGTTCACGGGGAGAGTCTGGAAACACCATATATTTT.

V is TRBV9 and J is TRBJ1-4, with D perhaps TRBD1 (5 bases). This CDR3 contains 15 residues. Germline CDR1 is SGDLS and CDR2 is YYNGEE. V shed 4 bases and J shed 4 bases, with 14 bases lying between them. CDR3 sequence: CASSLRLGGNEKLFF. The CDR3 coding sequence is TGTGCCAGCAGCCTCCGGCTGGGGGGTAATGAAAAACTGTTTTTT.

The rearrangement links TRBV11-2 to TRBJ2-3, with no clear D. Germline CDR1 is SGHAT and CDR2 is FQNNGV. V lost 10 bases to trimming and J lost 8 bases, with 13 bases between them. The CDR3 is 11 residues long. The CDR3 sequence: CAIERSSTQYF. For the CDR3, the DNA is TGTGCCATCGAGCGTTCTTCTACGCAGTATTTT.

In regard to this clone: A far larger clone is off by one base, so a read error is likely. The V and J genes are TRBV15 and TRBJ2-3, with no clear D. The germline V gene encodes CDR1 LNHNV and CDR2 YYDKDF (reference sequence). The CDR3 covers 13 residues. V shed 1 base and J shed 4 bases, with 6 bases lying between them. The CDR3: CATSRGVADTQYF. DNA for the CDR3: TGTGCCACCAGCAGAGGAGTGGCAGATACGCAGTATTTT. Complete variable domain (other parts from reference TRBV15 and TRBJ2-3): DAMVIQNPRYQVTQFGKPVTLSCSQTLNHNVMYWYQQKSSQAPKLLFHYYDKDFNNEADTPDNFQSRRPNTSFCFLDIRSPGLGDTAMYLCATSRGVADTQYFGPGTRLTVL.

This clone was seen only once. This sequence joins TRBV10-1 and TRBJ1-3; D is ambiguous. CDR1 is WNHNN and CDR2 is SYGVQD in the germline V gene (reference sequence). Trimming shortened V by 6 bases and J by 0 bases, and 12 bases separated the two germline ends. The CDR3 sequence is 15 residues long. This CDR3 reads CASRDGPHSGNTIYF. The CDR3 nucleotides read TGCGCCAGCAGAGATGGACCTCACTCTGGAAACACCATATATTTT.